Below are 32 T cell receptor beta chains sequenced from a single sample in a study of regulatory and conventional T cells in breast cancer (dated by TCRdb to between 2014 and 2017). The receptor library was made with PCR. The data were produced on an Illumina MiSeq. Using fastp at Q25 and MiXCR, TCRdb reprocessed the public reads and kept productive beta chains. Identical CDR3 protein sequences are pooled into one entry, listed with their most common genes and DNA. In this sample the table shows approximately 9,600 distinct CDR3 sequences, about 35% of which occur a single time. The ten largest clones capture under 6.5% of the sample. The sample consisted of conventional T cells from blood. Every receptor here comes from a male donor in good health.

As regards this clonotype: A junction end diverges from the germline sequence, so it may reflect a read error. The rearrangement uses TRBV7-2 and TRBJ2-1; 9 nucleotides line up with TRBD2. Looked up from germline, CDR1 is SGHTA and CDR2 is FQGNSA. The CDR3 has 15 residues. The DNA of the CDR3 is TGTGCCAGCAGACTGAAGCGGGGGGCAAACAATGGGCAGTTCTTC. Translation gives CASRLKRGANNGQFF.

DNA of the CDR3: TGTGCCAGCTCACCACCGAGCCTGAGTAATGAGCAGTTCTTC. Translated: CASSPPSLSNEQFF. The chain carries TRBV18 and TRBJ2-1, with D uncertain. CDR1 and CDR2 from the germline V gene are KGHSH and LQKENI. Trimming left V 0 bases short and J 7 bases short, with 10 bases between. The CDR3 consists of 14 residues.

V and J are TRBV12-3 or TRBV12-4 and TRBJ2-3; the match to TRBD2 covers 10 bases. V trimming: 7 bases; J trimming: 3 bases; junction bases outside the gene matches: 4. The CDR3 covers 14 residues. The CDR3 protein is CASKRGLATDTQYF. DNA for the CDR3: TGTGCCAGCAAAAGGGGACTAGCGACAGATACGCAGTATTTT.

The chain employs TRBV7-2 and TRBJ2-2; D is unresolved. Looked up from germline, CDR1 is SGHTA and CDR2 is FQGNSA. The CDR3 is 14 residues long. Trimming took off 1 base at V and 5 bases at J, with 8 bases between the two ends. The chain's CDR3 is CASSLVRSTGELFF. CDR3 coding DNA: TGTGCCAGCAGCTTAGTGAGATCTACCGGGGAGCTGTTTTTT.

This chain connects TRBV20-1 to TRBJ1-2; D uncertain. The CDR3 has 13 residues. Germline values: CDR1 DFQATT, CDR2 SNEGSKA (reference sequence). V was pared by 2 bases and J by 0 bases, with 7 bases between. The CDR3 nucleotides read TGCAGTGCTAGACCAAATACTAACTATGGCTACACCTTC. Its translation: CSARPNTNYGYTF.

The chain joins TRBV12-3 or TRBV12-4 to TRBJ1-1, with D perhaps TRBD1 (5 bases). The ends were cut back, 3 bases at V and 2 bases at J, with 22 bases in the middle. CDR3 size: 18 residues. The CDR3 region has the DNA TGTGCCAGCAGTTTGATCTCCATTCGGTCGGGGGTTAACACTGAAGCTTTCTTT. Amino acids: CASSLISIRSGVNTEAFF.

This chain uses TRBV2 with TRBJ2-1; D is ambiguous. The V end lost 4 bases, the J end lost 3 bases, and 1 base lay between the germline ends. CDR1 is SNHLY, CDR2 FYNNEI, per germline. CDR3 length: 11 residues. Here the CDR3 reads CASSGYNEQFF. The CDR3 DNA sequence: TGTGCCAGCAGTGGCTACAATGAGCAGTTCTTC.

This clonotype is categorized as medium-sized. The V and J genes are TRBV6-6 and TRBJ1-2; tentatively, D is TRBD1 (6 bases). This CDR3 comprises 13 residues. V lost 4 bases and J 5 bases, leaving 11 bases between the germline ends. The germline gives CDR1 MNHNY, CDR2 SVGAGI (reference sequence). This CDR3 is CASSSDSRYGYTF. CDR3 coding DNA: TGTGCCAGCAGTTCGGACAGTCGGTATGGCTACACCTTC.

By share of the sample, this clonotype is medium-sized (0.01 to 0.1%). J is TRBJ2-7 and V is TRBV14; a possible D gene is TRBD2 (7 bases). From germline, CDR1 is SGHDN and CDR2 FVKESK. V was pared by 0 bases and J by 4 bases, with 16 bases between. The CDR3 has 16 residues. The CDR3 DNA sequence: TGTGCCAGCAGCCAAGAAGGAGTGGGAGGGGGATACGAGCAGTACTTC. Translation gives CASSQEGVGGGYEQYF.

This clonotype has more than one count but fewer than ten. The rearrangement links TRBV12-3 or TRBV12-4 to TRBJ2-6; the D gene is possibly TRBD1 (6 bases). The CDR3 runs 16 residues. Between the trimmed V and J ends, which lost 5 bases and 2 bases, there was a span of 13 bases. The CDR3 loop is CASSLDRWAGANVLTF. DNA for the CDR3: TGTGCCAGCAGTCTGGACAGATGGGCTGGGGCCAACGTCCTGACTTTC.

The gene calls are TRBV4-1 and TRBJ2-3; D is unclear. The germline gives CDR1 MGHRA, CDR2 YSYEKL. This CDR3 contains 15 residues. Trimming took 0 bases from V and 0 from J, leaving 7 bases between them. Here the CDR3 reads CASSQEPLSTDTQYF. The CDR3 nucleotides read TGCGCCAGCAGCCAAGAACCTTTGAGCACAGATACGCAGTATTTT.

V and J are TRBV7-2 and TRBJ2-7; 8 positions match TRBD1. The junction had 9 bases not matched to a gene; V was cut back by 8 bases and J by 0 bases. Germline CDR1 SGHTA, CDR2 FQGNSA. The CDR3 sequence is 15 residues long. The chain's CDR3 is CASAFGQGVSYEQYF. The DNA for the CDR3 is TGTGCCAGCGCGTTTGGACAGGGTGTCTCCTACGAGCAGTACTTC. The full variable domain, in which reference TRBV7-2 and TRBJ2-7 provide the parts outside the CDR3, is GAGVSQSPSNKVTEKGKDVELRCDPISGHTALYWYRQSLGQGLEFLIYFQGNSAPDKSGLPSDRFSAERTGGSVSTLTIQRTQQEDSAVYLCASAFGQGVSYEQYFGPGTRLTVT.

A remark on this clonotype: Since a much larger clone is just one base distant, this may be a read error. The V gene is TRBV3-1, the J gene TRBJ1-2, with unresolved D. The germline V and J ends were trimmed by 1 base and 4 bases, with 7 bases remaining between them. Germline lookup yields CDR1 LGHDT and CDR2 YNNKEL (reference sequence). The CDR3 covers 13 residues. The CDR3 DNA reads as TGTGCCAGCAGCCAAGGGGCAGGCTATGGCTACACCTTC. This translates into CASSQGAGYGYTF. Combining the CDR3 with reference TRBV3-1 and TRBJ1-2 gives the whole variable domain DTAVSQTPKYLVTQMGNDKSIKCEQNLGHDTMYWYKQDSKKFLKIMFSYNNKELIINETVPNRFSPKSPDKAHLNLHINSLELGDSAVYFCASSQGAGYGYTFGSGTRLTVV.

This clonotype has just a few counts. The germline gene is not matched at one end of the junction; a read error may be the cause. The V call is TRBV7-2, the J call TRBJ1-5; D gene uncertain. This CDR3 spans 14 amino acids. Germline V gene lookup returns CDR1 SGHTA and CDR2 FQGNSA. CDR3 in DNA: TGTGCCAGCAGCGCCGACACCTCATATCAGTCCCAGCATTTT. The encoded protein is CASSADTSYQSQHF.

This clonotype is termed medium-sized (0.01 to 0.1%). The junction and the germline gene differ at one end; a read error may be behind it. The V call is TRBV20-1, the J call TRBJ2-1, with 7 bases fitting TRBD2. The length of the CDR3 is 15 residues. The germline gives CDR1 DFQATT, CDR2 SNEGSKA (reference sequence). This chain's CDR3 is CSAGDPNGGDNEQFF. The CDR3 DNA is TGCAGTGCTGGAGACCCTAATGGGGGGGACAATGAGCAGTTCTTC.

With respect to this clonotype: The junction departs from germline at one end; a sequencing error may be responsible. The chain couples TRBV2 to TRBJ1-1, with unresolved D. The CDR3 runs to 15 residues. Germline V lookup: CDR1 SNHLY, CDR2 FYNNEI. The DNA of the CDR3 is TGTGCCAGCAGTCGACTCTTTGTACCGAACACTGGAGCTTTCTTT. It is translated as CASSRLFVPNTGAFF.

Worth noting for this clonotype: One base away lies a much larger clone, so this may be a sequencing read error. J is TRBJ2-7 and V is TRBV29-1; no clear D gene. Germline values: CDR1 SQVTM, CDR2 ANQGSEA. The CDR3 has 11 amino acids. CDR3: CSVKITYEQHF. The CDR3 nucleotides are TGCAGCGTTAAAATTACATACGAGCAGCACTTC.

The chain uses TRBV4-2 and TRBJ1-6; D might be TRBD1 (5 bases). The CDR3 covers 14 residues. Trimming removed 0 bases at V and 13 bases at J, with 13 bases between. Germline V gene sequence: CDR1 LGHNA, CDR2 YNFKEQ. The CDR3 here is CASSQERGTGPLHF. The CDR3 region has the DNA TGTGCCAGCAGCCAAGAACGAGGGACTGGCCCCCTCCACTTT.

By share of the sample, this clonotype is medium-sized. Here the CDR3 reads CASSRLAGYNEQFF. CDR3 bases: TGTGCCAGTAGCCGACTAGCGGGATACAATGAGCAGTTCTTC. V usage is TRBV19 and J usage is TRBJ2-1; TRBD2 matches 11 bases. Germline CDR1 reads LNHDA; CDR2 reads SQIVND (reference sequence). J was trimmed by 4 bases and V by 6 bases; bases with no gene match: 2. The CDR3 runs to 14 residues.

This clonotype rates as medium-sized. V gene TRBV7-2 combines with J gene TRBJ2-1; 12 bases map to TRBD2. Unmatched junction bases numbered 7, after V lost 5 bases and J lost 5 bases. Germline V gives CDR1 SGHTA, CDR2 FQGNSA. The CDR3 has 16 residues. In DNA form, the CDR3 reads TGTGCCAGCAGCCATCCTAGCGGGGGGGGAGACAATGAGCAGTTCTTC. Translation: CASSHPSGGGDNEQFF.

This chain joins TRBV6-1 and TRBJ1-6; weak D call: TRBD1 (6 bases). Between the trimmed V and J ends, which lost 4 bases and 7 bases, there was a span of 17 bases. Looked up from germline, CDR1 is MNHNS and CDR2 is SASEGT. The CDR3 sequence is 16 residues long. The DNA for the CDR3 is TGTGCCAGCAGTGTTAAACAGGGAAATAAGAATTCACCCCTCCACTTT. Translation: CASSVKQGNKNSPLHF.

The CDR3 bases are TGTGCCAGCAGCCGTAAGGGGGACAGGGCAACTTTCTTT. Translation gives CASSRKGDRATFF. The chain combines TRBV11-3 with TRBJ1-1; 9 bases are shared with TRBD1. Germline CDR1 SGHNT, CDR2 YENEEA. The junction had 10 bases not matched to a gene; V was cut back by 5 bases and J by 12 bases. There are 13 residues in the CDR3.

J is TRBJ2-4 and V is TRBV20-1; no reliable D call. The germline V gene has CDR1 DFQATT and CDR2 SNEGSKA (reference sequence). This CDR3 has 14 amino acids. V gave up 1 base and J gave up 2 bases, with 9 bases separating them. The CDR3 region is CSARVPSTKNIQYF. The CDR3 nucleotides read TGCAGTGCTAGAGTCCCCTCCACCAAAAACATTCAGTACTTC.

This chain links TRBV11-2 with TRBJ2-7; 7 bases line up with TRBD1. With 5 bases clipped from V and 3 bases from J, the junction kept 7 bases outside the gene matches. CDR3 length: 14 amino acids. From germline, CDR1 is SGHAT and CDR2 FQNNGV. The chain's CDR3 is CASSPRQGYYEQYF. The CDR3 DNA reads TGTGCCAGCAGCCCTCGACAGGGTTACTACGAGCAGTACTTC.

The CDR3 region has the DNA TGTGCCAGCAGAACGGGAGGCATCCTATCCTACGAGCAGTACTTC. The encoded protein is CASRTGGILSYEQYF. The chain is built from TRBV11-2 and TRBJ2-7; TRBD2 aligns across 7 bases. Trimming removed 6 bases from V and 1 base from J; junction bases left unmatched: 9. Germline V CDR1 and CDR2: SGHAT, FQNNGV. CDR3 length equals 15 residues.

CDR3 sequence: CASSHRDRGASVRDQPQHF. The CDR3 DNA follows: TGCGCCAGCAGCCACCGGGACAGGGGGGCTTCGGTCCGTGATCAGCCCCAGCATTTT. The chain links TRBV10-1 to TRBJ1-5; 11 bases are shared with TRBD1. The V and J ends lost 6 bases and 5 bases, in that order; junction bases with no gene match: 18. The germline V gene encodes CDR1 WNHNN and CDR2 SYGVQD (reference sequence). CDR3 length: 19 residues.

This clonotype was counted ten times or more. The V call is TRBV6-6, the J call TRBJ1-6, with D hard to call. CDR3 length: 15 residues. Per germline, CDR1 MNHNY and CDR2 SVGAGI (reference sequence). Trimming left V 7 bases short and J 5 bases short, with 15 bases between. The CDR3 DNA reads as TGTGCCAGCACTCCGCAAGGGAGAGATAATTCACCCCTCCACTTT. Its translation is CASTPQGRDNSPLHF.

This clonotype is labeled as medium-sized. This rearrangement joins TRBV7-2 to TRBJ2-1, with D tentatively TRBD2 (5 bases). The germline V gene has CDR1 SGHTA and CDR2 FQGNSA. Deletions cut 0 bases from V and 7 bases from J, with 7 bases between. The CDR3 runs 13 residues. The CDR3 sequence is CASSLARENEQFF. Here the CDR3 DNA reads TGTGCCAGCAGCTTAGCGAGGGAGAATGAGCAGTTCTTC. Full variable domain (remainder filled in from reference TRBV7-2 and TRBJ2-1): GAGVSQSPSNKVTEKGKDVELRCDPISGHTALYWYRQSLGQGLEFLIYFQGNSAPDKSGLPSDRFSAERTGGSVSTLTIQRTQQEDSAVYLCASSLARENEQFFGPGTRLTVL.

This clonotype was picked up a small number of times. The chain employs TRBV7-9 and TRBJ1-6, with 8 positions matching TRBD1. V gave up 3 bases and J gave up 8 bases; unmatched junction bases: 6. The CDR3 covers 15 residues. Germline V gives CDR1 SEHNR, CDR2 FQNEAQ (reference sequence). CDR3 bases: TGTGCCAGCAGCTTTTTCCAGGGGGCTGATTCACCCCTCCACTTT. The encoded protein is CASSFFQGADSPLHF. The variable domain in full, completed from reference TRBV7-9 and TRBJ1-6, reads DTGVSQNPRHKITKRGQNVTFRCDPISEHNRLYWYRQTLGQGPEFLTYFQNEAQLEKSRLLSDRFSAERPKGSFSTLEIQRTEQGDSAMYLCASSFFQGADSPLHFGNGTRLTVT.

Regarding this clonotype: One base away lies a much larger clone, so this may be a sequencing read error. V usage is TRBV2 and J usage is TRBJ1-1; D is unresolved. Trimming shortened V by 3 bases and J by 1 base, and 9 bases separated the two germline ends. From germline, CDR1 is SNHLY and CDR2 FYNNEI. The CDR3 consists of 14 residues. CDR3 nucleotides: TGTGCCAGCAGTGACCGGCAAAAGAACACTGAAGCTTTCTTT. Its protein product is CASSDRQKNTEAFF.

The table lists this clonotype with a few counts. The rearrangement joins TRBV28 to TRBJ2-3; D may be TRBD1 or TRBD2 (6 bases each). Germline values: CDR1 MDHEN, CDR2 SYDVKM. The CDR3 runs to 15 residues. The V gene lost 6 bases and the J gene lost 2 bases, with 15 bases spanning the gap. The CDR3 loop is CASSRWGAATDTQYF. As DNA, the CDR3 is TGTGCCAGCAGCCGCTGGGGGGCCGCCACAGATACGCAGTATTTT.

This clonotype came up a few times. The rearrangement joins TRBV6-2 or TRBV6-3 to TRBJ2-4; D is undetermined. The V gene lost 5 bases and the J gene lost 0 bases, with 8 bases spanning the gap. This CDR3 has 14 amino acids. Germline CDR1 MNHEY, CDR2 SVGEGT. In DNA, the CDR3 is TGTGCCAGCAGTCAAGGGCTAGCCAAAAACATTCAGTACTTC. This gives the protein CASSQGLAKNIQYF.